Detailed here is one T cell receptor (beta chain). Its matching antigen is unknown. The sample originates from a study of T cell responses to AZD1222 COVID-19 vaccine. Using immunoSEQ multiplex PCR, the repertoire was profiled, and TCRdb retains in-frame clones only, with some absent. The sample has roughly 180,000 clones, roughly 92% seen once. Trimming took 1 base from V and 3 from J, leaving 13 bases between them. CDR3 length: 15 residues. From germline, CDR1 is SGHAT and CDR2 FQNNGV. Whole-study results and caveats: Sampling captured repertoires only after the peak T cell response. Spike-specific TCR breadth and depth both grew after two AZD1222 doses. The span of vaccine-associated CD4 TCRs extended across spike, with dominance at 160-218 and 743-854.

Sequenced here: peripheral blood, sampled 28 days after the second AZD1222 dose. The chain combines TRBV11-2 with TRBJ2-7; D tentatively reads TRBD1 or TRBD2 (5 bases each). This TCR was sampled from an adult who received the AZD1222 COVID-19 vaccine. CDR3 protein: CASSLVQGVVYEQYF. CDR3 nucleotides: TGTGCCAGCAGCTTAGTGCAGGGAGTCGTCTACGAGCAGTACTTC.